Reported below is one T cell receptor (beta chain). Its antigen remains undetermined. This entry belongs to a study of CXCR3-negative and CXCR3-positive naive CD8 T cells (dated by TCRdb to the late 2010s). At the level of the whole study: In total, some 140 million TRB reads were obtained, which works out to roughly 1.5 +/- 0.3 million reads per library. Naive subsets from about 5 donors and memory cells from 3 donors were included in the TRBV-TRBJ cluster analysis. The diversity and physicochemical repertoire analyses included ten to eleven donors pooled from two independent experiments.

Spanning cysteine to phenylalanine, the CDR3 consists of 15 amino acids. No nucleotide data were recorded. As encoded in the germline V gene, CDR1 is LGHNA while CDR2 is YSLEER. What the study reported, not specific to this receptor: Freshly isolated PBMCs were used for most assays because CXCR3 expression partially decreased after cryopreservation. Because surface CD5, which is linked to self-reactivity in mice, was comparable between the naive subsets, TCR interaction strength was also inferred from the physicochemical properties of TRB CDR3s. Both naive subsets had comparably high repertoire diversity, while memory CD8+ T cells had much lower repertoire diversity. Similar TRBV-TRBJ usage was shown by naive CXCR3-negative and CXCR3-positive cells from the same donor, whereas distinct patterns were shown by memory cells. Compared with CXCR3-negative naive cells, CXCR3-positive naive cells had TRB CDR3s with higher hydrophobicity (lower Kidera factor 4), lower energy, and higher strength and volume indices.

For every CD8+ T cell subset, approximately 330,000 cells were flow-sorted straight into RLT lysis buffer, and each subset was sorted in triplicate. To exclude memory contaminants, naive CD8+ T cells were stringently defined as CD45RO-CCR7+CD27+CD95-. Peripheral blood mononuclear cells were isolated from buffy coats by standard density gradient centrifugation. Naive CXCR3-negative and CXCR3-positive CD8+ T cells were flow-sorted using a FACSAria III. Total RNA was extracted from sorted cells with an RNeasy Mini Kit. Sequencing was carried out with a NextSeq 550. The Human TCR Profiling Kit (MiLaboratory) was used to make UMI-labeled 5' RACE TRB cDNA libraries. cDNA synthesis used the entire amount of extracted RNA, and PCR amplification then used the entire amount of cDNA produced. Libraries were prepared in parallel with an identical number of PCR cycles. As for the original processing: MIGEC and MiXCR extracted about 53,000 +/- 10,000 unique UMI-labeled TRB cDNA molecules per library, requiring at least two reads per UMI. On average, about 40,000 +/- 10,000 functional in-frame TRB CDR3 nucleotide clonotypes lacking stop codons were found per library. After downsampling to 5000 UMI-labeled TRB molecules per sample, diversity metrics such as normalized Shannon-Wiener and Chao1 were calculated in VDJtools. VDJtools was used to calculate clonotype-size-weighted physicochemical properties of the central five CDR3 residues, namely interaction energy, strength, volume and Kidera factor 4. The reads were reprocessed in TCRdb, with one entry per CDR3 protein sequence and no accompanying DNA. These V and J calls originate from TCRdb's pipeline instead of the authors' own analysis. The sample's clone listing holds over 45,000 distinct CDR3 sequences. Jointly, the top ten make up approximately 0.4% of the sample.

This sequence was found in a human donor in good health. Some clones in this sample may be carry-over from other donors' samples. The chain is encoded by TRBV4-3 joined to TRBJ2-1; TCRdb names TRBD1, which stays unverified in the absence of DNA. Material for sequencing was naive CXCR3- CD8+ T cells from blood. What the cell subset or site label conveys for this sample: CD45RO-CCR7+CD27+CD95- naive CD8+ T cells lacking CXCR3 (TNR3-). This receptor carries the CDR3 CASSQAEGVENEQFF.